This paragraph covers one TCR beta chain sequence. The CDR3 is made up of 14 amino acids. From germline, CDR1 is MDHEN and CDR2 SYDVKM. The V end lost 6 bases, the J end lost 6 bases, and 17 bases lay between the germline ends. This record comes from a study of blood T cell repertoires in COVID-19. About the study: Italy, Spain and the United States were the sources of the convalescent and acute COVID-19 samples. T cells, B-cell-depleted T cells, or PBMCs supplied cDNA or gDNA.

Per the authors' pipeline: By means of reference gene primer amplification, nucleated cell counts were estimated. The repertoire was sequenced with immunoSEQ multiplex PCR; TCRdb's copy has only in-frame clones and lacks some. V and J calls and clone size come straight from that table; D and trimming were deduced from the DNA. The data hold fewer than 250,000 clones, with 70% to 90% observed a single time. The rearrangement uses TRBV28 and TRBJ1-2; perhaps TRBD1 as D (6 bases). The sequence derives from a woman aged 55-69 years with active or convalescent COVID-19. The sequenced material came from peripheral blood. CDR3 coding DNA: TGTGCCAGCAGGGCTGGACAGTGGGTGGATGGCTACACCTTC. Protein: CASRAGQWVDGYTF.